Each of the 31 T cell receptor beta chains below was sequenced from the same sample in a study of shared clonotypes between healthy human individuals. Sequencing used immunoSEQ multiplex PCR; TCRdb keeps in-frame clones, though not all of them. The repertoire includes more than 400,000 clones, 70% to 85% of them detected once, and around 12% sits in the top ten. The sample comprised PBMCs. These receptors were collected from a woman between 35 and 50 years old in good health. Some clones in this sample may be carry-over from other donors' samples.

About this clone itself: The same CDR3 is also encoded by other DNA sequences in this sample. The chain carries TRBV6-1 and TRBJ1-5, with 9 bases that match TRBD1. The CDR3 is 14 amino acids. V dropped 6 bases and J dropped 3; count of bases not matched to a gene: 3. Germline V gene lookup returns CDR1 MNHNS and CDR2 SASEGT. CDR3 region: CASSGDRANQPQHF. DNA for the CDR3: TGTGCCAGCAGCGGGGACAGGGCCAATCAGCCCCAGCATTTT.

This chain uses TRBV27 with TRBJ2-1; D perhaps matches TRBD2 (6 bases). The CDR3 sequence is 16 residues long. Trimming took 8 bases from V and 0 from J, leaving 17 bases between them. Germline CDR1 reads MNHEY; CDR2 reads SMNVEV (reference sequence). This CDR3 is CASLPGLLSSYNEQFF. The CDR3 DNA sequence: TGTGCCAGCCTACCGGGACTCTTAAGCTCCTACAATGAGCAGTTCTTC.

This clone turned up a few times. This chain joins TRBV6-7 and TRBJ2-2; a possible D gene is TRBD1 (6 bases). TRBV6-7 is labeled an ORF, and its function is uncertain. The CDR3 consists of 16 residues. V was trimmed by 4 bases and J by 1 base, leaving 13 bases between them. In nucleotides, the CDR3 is TGTGCCAGCAGTTTAGCCCTGGGACAGAACACCGGGGAGCTGTTTTTT. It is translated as CASSLALGQNTGELFF.

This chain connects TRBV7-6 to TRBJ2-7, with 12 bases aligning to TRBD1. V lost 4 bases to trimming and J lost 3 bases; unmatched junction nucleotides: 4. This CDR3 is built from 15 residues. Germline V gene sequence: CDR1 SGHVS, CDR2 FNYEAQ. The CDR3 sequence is CASSSGTGGLYEQYF. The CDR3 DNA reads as TGTGCCAGCAGCTCGGGGACAGGGGGCCTCTACGAGCAGTACTTC. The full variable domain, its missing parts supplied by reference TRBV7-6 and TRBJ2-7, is GAGVSQSPRYKVTKRGQDVALRCDPISGHVSLYWYRQALGQGPEFLTYFNYEAQQDKSGLPNDRFSAERPEGSISTLTIQRTEQRDSAMYRCASSSGTGGLYEQYFGPGTRLTVT.

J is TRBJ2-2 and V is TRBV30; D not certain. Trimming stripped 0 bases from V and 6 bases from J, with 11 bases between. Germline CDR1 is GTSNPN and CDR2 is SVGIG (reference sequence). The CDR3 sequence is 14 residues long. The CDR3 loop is CAWSVRRTAGELFF. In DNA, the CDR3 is TGTGCCTGGAGTGTACGACGCACAGCCGGGGAGCTGTTTTTT.

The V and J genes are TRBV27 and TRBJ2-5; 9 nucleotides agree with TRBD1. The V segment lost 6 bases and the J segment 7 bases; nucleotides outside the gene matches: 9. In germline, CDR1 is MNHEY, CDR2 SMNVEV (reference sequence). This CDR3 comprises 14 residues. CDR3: CASRLQGAGRTQYF. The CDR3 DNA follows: TGTGCCAGCAGGTTACAGGGGGCAGGGAGGACCCAGTACTTC.

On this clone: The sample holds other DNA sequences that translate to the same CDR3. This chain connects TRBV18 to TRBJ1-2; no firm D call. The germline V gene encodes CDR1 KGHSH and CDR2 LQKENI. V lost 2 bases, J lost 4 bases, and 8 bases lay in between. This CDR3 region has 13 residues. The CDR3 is CASSPDGSYGYTF. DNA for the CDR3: TGTGCCAGCTCACCAGATGGTAGCTATGGCTACACCTTC.

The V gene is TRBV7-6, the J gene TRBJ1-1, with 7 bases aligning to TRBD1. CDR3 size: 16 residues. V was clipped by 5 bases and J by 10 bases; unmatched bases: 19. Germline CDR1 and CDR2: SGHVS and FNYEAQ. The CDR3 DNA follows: TGTGCCAGCAGCGACTTTAGACAGGGATGGGCTGAAGGAGCTTTCTTT. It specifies CASSDFRQGWAEGAFF.

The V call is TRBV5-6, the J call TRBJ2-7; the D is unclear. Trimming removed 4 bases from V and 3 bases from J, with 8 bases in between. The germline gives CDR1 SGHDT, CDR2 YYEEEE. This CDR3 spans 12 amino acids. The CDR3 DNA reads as TGTGCCAGCAGCCGACGAGACTACGAGCAGTACTTC. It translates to CASSRRDYEQYF.

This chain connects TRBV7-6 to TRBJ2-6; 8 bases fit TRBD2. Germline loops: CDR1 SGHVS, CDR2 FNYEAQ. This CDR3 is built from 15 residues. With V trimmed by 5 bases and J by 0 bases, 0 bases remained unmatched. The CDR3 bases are TGTGCCAGCAGCCGGGGGGGCTCTGGGGCCAACGTCCTGACTTTC. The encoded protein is CASSRGGSGANVLTF.

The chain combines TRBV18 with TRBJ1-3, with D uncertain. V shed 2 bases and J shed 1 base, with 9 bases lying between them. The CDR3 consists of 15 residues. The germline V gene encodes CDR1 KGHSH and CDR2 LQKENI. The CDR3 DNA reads TGTGCCAGCTCACCAACGAGCTCTTCTGGAAACACCATATATTTT. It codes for CASSPTSSSGNTIYF.

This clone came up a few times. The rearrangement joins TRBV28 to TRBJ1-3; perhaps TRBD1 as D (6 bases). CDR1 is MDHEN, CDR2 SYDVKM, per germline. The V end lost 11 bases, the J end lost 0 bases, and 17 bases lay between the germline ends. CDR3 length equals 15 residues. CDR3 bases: TGTGCCTGCGTGGGGGGCGGGAACTCTGGAAACACCATATATTTT. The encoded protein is CACVGGGNSGNTIYF.

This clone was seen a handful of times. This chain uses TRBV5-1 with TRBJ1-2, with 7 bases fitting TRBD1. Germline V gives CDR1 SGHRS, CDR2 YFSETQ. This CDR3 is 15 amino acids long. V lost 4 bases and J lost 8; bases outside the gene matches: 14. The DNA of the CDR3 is TGCGCCAGCAGCCCGCGAGGGGACAGTCAGGGCGGCTACACCTTC. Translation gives CASSPRGDSQGGYTF.

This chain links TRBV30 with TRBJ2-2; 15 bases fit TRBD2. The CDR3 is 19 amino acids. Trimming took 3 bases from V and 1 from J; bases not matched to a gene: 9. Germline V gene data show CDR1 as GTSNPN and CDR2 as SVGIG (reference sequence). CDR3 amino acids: CAWSLTGLAGGKNTGELFF. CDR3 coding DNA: TGTGCCTGGAGCCTAACGGGACTAGCGGGAGGAAAGAACACCGGGGAGCTGTTTTTT.

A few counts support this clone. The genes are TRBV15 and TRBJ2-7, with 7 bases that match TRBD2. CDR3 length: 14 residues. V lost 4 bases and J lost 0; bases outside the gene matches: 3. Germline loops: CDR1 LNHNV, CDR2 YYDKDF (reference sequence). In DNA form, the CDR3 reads TGTGCCACCAGCATGGGCGGGAGCTCCTACGAGCAGTACTTC. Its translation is CATSMGGSSYEQYF.

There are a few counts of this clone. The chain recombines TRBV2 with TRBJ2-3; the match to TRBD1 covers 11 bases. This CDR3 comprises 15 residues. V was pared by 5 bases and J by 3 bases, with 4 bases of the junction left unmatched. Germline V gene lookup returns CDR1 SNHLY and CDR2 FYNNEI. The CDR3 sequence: CASSPGTGGTDTQYF. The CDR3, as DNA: TGTGCCAGCAGTCCCGGGACAGGGGGAACAGATACGCAGTATTTT.

The CDR3 region is CASSLPSQVNQPQHF. The CDR3 coding sequence is TGTGCCAGCAGTTTACCCTCCCAGGTCAATCAGCCCCAGCATTTT. The V call is TRBV28, the J call TRBJ1-5, with no clear D. There are 15 residues in the CDR3. Germline CDR1 MDHEN, CDR2 SYDVKM. Trimming removed 2 bases at V and 3 bases at J, with 11 bases between.

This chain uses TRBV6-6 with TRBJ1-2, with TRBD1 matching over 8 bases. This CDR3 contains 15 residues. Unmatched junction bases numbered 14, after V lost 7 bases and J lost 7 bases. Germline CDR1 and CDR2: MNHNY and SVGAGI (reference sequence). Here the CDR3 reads CASISDGQGSSGYTF. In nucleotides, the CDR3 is TGTGCCAGCATTTCGGATGGACAGGGAAGTAGTGGCTACACCTTC.

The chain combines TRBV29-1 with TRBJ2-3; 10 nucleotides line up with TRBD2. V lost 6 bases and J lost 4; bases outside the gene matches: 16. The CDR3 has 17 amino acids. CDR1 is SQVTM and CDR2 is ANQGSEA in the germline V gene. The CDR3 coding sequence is TGCAGCGTGGGGGGGCTAGCGGGAGCGGGTGGCGCAGATACGCAGTATTTT. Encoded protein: CSVGGLAGAGGADTQYF.

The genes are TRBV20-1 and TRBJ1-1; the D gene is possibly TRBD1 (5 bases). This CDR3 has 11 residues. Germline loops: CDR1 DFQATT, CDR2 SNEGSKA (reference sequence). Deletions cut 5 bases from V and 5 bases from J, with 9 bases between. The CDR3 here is CSAEGETEAFF. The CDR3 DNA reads TGCAGTGCTGAAGGGGAGACTGAAGCTTTCTTT.

In DNA, the CDR3 is TGTGCCAGCAGCCCAATGGGCGGAAGCTCCTACGAGCAGTACTTC. The encoded protein is CASSPMGGSSYEQYF. V and J are TRBV5-4 and TRBJ2-7; no definite D call. This CDR3 has 15 residues. V lost 4 bases and J 0 bases, leaving 14 bases between the germline ends. Germline-derived CDR1 and CDR2 are SGHNT and YYREEE (reference sequence).

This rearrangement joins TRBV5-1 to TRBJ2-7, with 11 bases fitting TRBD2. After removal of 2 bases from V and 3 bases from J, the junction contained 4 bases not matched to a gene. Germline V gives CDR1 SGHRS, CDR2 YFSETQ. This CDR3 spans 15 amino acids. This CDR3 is CASSFGTSGLYEQYF. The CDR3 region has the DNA TGCGCCAGCAGCTTTGGGACTAGCGGTCTCTACGAGCAGTACTTC.

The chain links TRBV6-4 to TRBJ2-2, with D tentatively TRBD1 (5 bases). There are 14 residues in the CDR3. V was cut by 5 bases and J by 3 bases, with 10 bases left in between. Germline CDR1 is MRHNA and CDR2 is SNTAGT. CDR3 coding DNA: TGTGCCAGCAGTCCCTCGACAGACACCGGGGAGCTGTTTTTT. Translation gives CASSPSTDTGELFF.

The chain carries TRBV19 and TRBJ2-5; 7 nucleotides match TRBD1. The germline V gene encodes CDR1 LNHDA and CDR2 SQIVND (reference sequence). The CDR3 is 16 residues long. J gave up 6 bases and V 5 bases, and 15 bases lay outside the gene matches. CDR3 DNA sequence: TGTGCCAGTAGTGAGCACAGCAGGGGGTCGGGGAAGACCCAGTACTTC. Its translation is CASSEHSRGSGKTQYF.

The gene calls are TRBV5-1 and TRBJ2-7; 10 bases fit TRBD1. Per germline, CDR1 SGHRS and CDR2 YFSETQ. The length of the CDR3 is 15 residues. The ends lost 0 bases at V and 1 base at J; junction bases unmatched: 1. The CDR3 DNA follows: TGCGCCAGCAGCTTGGGGGACAGGGGATCCTACGAGCAGTACTTC. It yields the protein CASSLGDRGSYEQYF.

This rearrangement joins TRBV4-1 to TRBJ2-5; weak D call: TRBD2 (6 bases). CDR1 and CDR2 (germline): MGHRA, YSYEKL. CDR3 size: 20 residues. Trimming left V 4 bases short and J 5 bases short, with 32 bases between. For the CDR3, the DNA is TGCGCCAGCAGCCGTTCGCCCGGGGACTTTGTACGCCCCGAGATGGAGACCCAGTACTTC. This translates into CASSRSPGDFVRPEMETQYF.

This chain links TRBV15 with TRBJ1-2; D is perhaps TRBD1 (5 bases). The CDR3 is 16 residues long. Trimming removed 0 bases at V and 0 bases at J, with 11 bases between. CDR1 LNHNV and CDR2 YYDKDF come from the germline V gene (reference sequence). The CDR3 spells CATSRDLRQTNYGYTF. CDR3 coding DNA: TGTGCCACCAGCAGAGATTTGCGACAGACTAACTATGGCTACACCTTC. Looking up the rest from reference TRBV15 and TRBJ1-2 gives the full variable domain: DAMVIQNPRYQVTQFGKPVTLSCSQTLNHNVMYWYQQKSSQAPKLLFHYYDKDFNNEADTPDNFQSRRPNTSFCFLDIRSPGLGDTAMYLCATSRDLRQTNYGYTFGSGTRLTVV.

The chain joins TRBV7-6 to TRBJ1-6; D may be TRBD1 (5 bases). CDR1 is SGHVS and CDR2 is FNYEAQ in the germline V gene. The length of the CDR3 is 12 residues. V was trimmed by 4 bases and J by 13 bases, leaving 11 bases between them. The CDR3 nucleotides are TGTGCCAGCAGCTACCAAGGGGTTCCCCTCCACTTT. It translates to CASSYQGVPLHF.

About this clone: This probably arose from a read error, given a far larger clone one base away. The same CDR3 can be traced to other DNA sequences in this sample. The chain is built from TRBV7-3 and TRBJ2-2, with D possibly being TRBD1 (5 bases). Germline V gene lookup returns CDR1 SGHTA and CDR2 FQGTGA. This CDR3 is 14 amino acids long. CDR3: CASSLSGRSGELFF. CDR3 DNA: TGTGCCAGCAGCTTATCAGGGCGGTCCGGAGAGCTGTTTTTT.

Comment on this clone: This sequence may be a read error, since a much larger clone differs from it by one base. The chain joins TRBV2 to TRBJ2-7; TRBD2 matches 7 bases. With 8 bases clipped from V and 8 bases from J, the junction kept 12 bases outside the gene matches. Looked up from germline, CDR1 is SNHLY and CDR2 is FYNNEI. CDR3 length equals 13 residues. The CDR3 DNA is TGTGCCAGCCGGGACTATTCGCGGAACAAGCAGTACTTC. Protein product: CASRDYSRNKQYF.

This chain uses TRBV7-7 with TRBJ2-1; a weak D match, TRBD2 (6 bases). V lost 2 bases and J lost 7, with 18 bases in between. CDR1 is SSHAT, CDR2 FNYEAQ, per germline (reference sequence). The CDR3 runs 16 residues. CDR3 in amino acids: CASSLTPWQGGNEQFF. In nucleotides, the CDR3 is TGTGCCAGCAGCTTAACCCCCTGGCAGGGAGGAAATGAGCAGTTCTTC.